A single sample gave rise to the 27 T cell receptor beta chains below, sequenced in a study of blood T cell repertoires in COVID-19. Using immunoSEQ multiplex PCR, the repertoire was profiled, and TCRdb retains in-frame clones only, with some absent. The repertoire holds 70,000 to 95,000 clones, 82% seen once, with less than 2% in the top ten. The specimen was peripheral blood. Receptor source: a woman aged 55 to 70 with acute or convalescent COVID-19.

This chain links TRBV5-4 with TRBJ1-6, with 7 positions matching TRBD1. The J segment lost 7 bases and the V segment lost 0 bases, leaving 7 bases of the junction unmatched. This CDR3 comprises 16 residues. Germline CDR1 and CDR2: SGHNT and YYREEE (reference sequence). The CDR3 sequence: CASSLASGQQNSPLHF. CDR3 bases: TGTGCCAGCAGCTTGGCCTCGGGACAGCAAAATTCACCCCTCCACTTT.

The chain recombines TRBV5-4 with TRBJ1-2; TRBD1 matches at 9 bases. CDR1 is SGHNT, CDR2 YYREEE, per germline (reference sequence). Trimming took 4 bases from V and 6 from J; bases not matched to a gene: 7. This CDR3 is 14 amino acids long. The CDR3 is CASSPGTGWDGYTF. The CDR3 DNA follows: TGTGCCAGCAGCCCGGGGACAGGGTGGGATGGCTACACCTTC.

The chain employs TRBV4-2 and TRBJ2-1; D not resolved. Germline lookup yields CDR1 LGHNA and CDR2 YNFKEQ. CDR3 size: 12 residues. V was shortened by 0 bases and J by 6 bases, with 3 bases between the two germline ends. CDR3 residues: CASSQDRNEQFF. Here the CDR3 DNA reads TGTGCCAGCAGCCAAGACCGCAATGAGCAGTTCTTC.

The gene calls are TRBV9 and TRBJ2-3, with 9 nucleotides matching TRBD1. Germline CDR1 and CDR2: SGDLS and YYNGEE. This CDR3 has 16 amino acids. The junction had 5 bases not matched to a gene; V was cut back by 3 bases and J by 0 bases. The CDR3 DNA follows: TGTGCCAGCAGCGAGGGACAGGGACTGAGCACAGATACGCAGTATTTT. As protein: CASSEGQGLSTDTQYF.

The chain has TRBV3-1 (or the pseudogene TRBV3-2) and TRBJ2-3; 8 positions agree with TRBD1. The CDR3 runs to 17 residues. CDR1 and CDR2 from the germline V gene are LGHDT and YNNKEL (reference sequence). Trimming cost V 4 bases and J 3 bases; bases outside gene matches: 12. The CDR3 sequence is CASSPEGTGFWTDTQYF. The CDR3, as DNA: TGTGCCAGCAGCCCCGAGGGGACAGGCTTTTGGACAGATACGCAGTATTTT.

The chain links TRBV5-4 to TRBJ2-1; weak D call: TRBD1 (6 bases). Germline V gene lookup returns CDR1 SGHNT and CDR2 YYREEE (reference sequence). The ends were cut back, 3 bases at V and 7 bases at J, with 23 bases in the middle. The CDR3 has 17 amino acids. CDR3 residues: CASSSRLGAARGNEQFF. CDR3 bases: TGTGCCAGCAGCTCACGCTTAGGAGCGGCAAGGGGGAATGAGCAGTTCTTC.

This sequence joins TRBV29-1 and TRBJ1-2; possibly TRBD1 for D (5 bases). V was clipped by 4 bases and J by 8 bases, with 11 bases between them. Looked up from germline, CDR1 is SQVTM and CDR2 is ANQGSEA. The CDR3 consists of 11 residues. CDR3 loop: CSVGQSTGYTF. The CDR3 DNA is TGCAGCGTTGGACAGAGTACGGGCTACACCTTC.

The rearrangement uses TRBV5-5 and TRBJ1-6; 8 bases fit TRBD1. Germline V gene data show CDR1 as SGHKS and CDR2 as YYEKEE (reference sequence). V trimming: 4 bases; J trimming: 4 bases; junction bases outside the gene matches: 4. This CDR3 region has 15 residues. CDR3 region: CASSPGQGYNSPLHF. The CDR3 DNA sequence: TGTGCCAGCAGCCCAGGACAGGGTTATAATTCACCCCTCCACTTT.

The rearrangement links TRBV9 to TRBJ2-1, with D maybe TRBD2 (6 bases). Germline V CDR1 and CDR2: SGDLS, YYNGEE. V shed 7 bases and J shed 4 bases, with 24 bases lying between them. The CDR3 consists of 17 residues. DNA of the CDR3: TGTGCCAGCCAGGAGGGGCTGGGATCGATTCGATACAATGAGCAGTTCTTC. This encodes CASQEGLGSIRYNEQFF.

The chain joins TRBV5-1 to TRBJ2-1; D may be TRBD1 (5 bases). V lost 2 bases, J lost 8 bases, and 14 bases lay in between. In germline, CDR1 is SGHRS, CDR2 YFSETQ. The length of the CDR3 is 14 residues. The CDR3 sequence is CASSFGQGVDEQFF. In DNA form, the CDR3 reads TGCGCCAGCAGCTTTGGCCAGGGCGTAGATGAGCAGTTCTTC.

This clone has a handful of counts. The rearrangement joins TRBV27 to TRBJ1-6; TRBD1 agrees at 9 bases. There are 17 residues in the CDR3. Germline V gives CDR1 MNHEY, CDR2 SMNVEV (reference sequence). V lost 7 bases to trimming and J lost 4 bases; unmatched junction nucleotides: 11. CDR3 in DNA: TGTGCCAGCAAACTCAGCGACAGGGGGAGATATAATTCACCCCTCCACTTT. Its protein product is CASKLSDRGRYNSPLHF.

This rearrangement joins TRBV7-6 to TRBJ2-3, with 8 bases aligning to TRBD2. V gave up 1 base and J gave up 7 bases; unmatched junction bases: 10. CDR3 length: 16 residues. The germline V gene encodes CDR1 SGHVS and CDR2 FNYEAQ. CDR3 in DNA: TGTGCCAGCAGCTTAGTTTCCAGCGGGGGTACAAATACGCAGTATTTT. It encodes CASSLVSSGGTNTQYF.

This chain links TRBV25-1 with TRBJ1-1; TRBD1 matches 8 bases. J was trimmed by 4 bases and V by 4 bases; bases with no gene match: 5. From germline, CDR1 is MGHDK and CDR2 SYGVNS. The CDR3 consists of 14 residues. The CDR3 loop reads CASSGETGVTEAFF. The CDR3 DNA reads as TGTGCCAGCAGTGGCGAGACAGGGGTCACTGAAGCTTTCTTT.

The genes are TRBV14 and TRBJ1-1; the D is unclear. Germline CDR1 is SGHDN and CDR2 is FVKESK. This CDR3 is built from 13 residues. Trimming took 8 bases from V and 0 from J, leaving 10 bases between them. CDR3 bases: TGTGCCAGCGGCAGGAATATGAACACTGAAGCTTTCTTT. Translated, it gives CASGRNMNTEAFF.

This chain connects TRBV3-1 (or the pseudogene TRBV3-2) to TRBJ2-7; D not resolved. The CDR3 totals 15 residues. Germline V lookup: CDR1 LGHDT, CDR2 YNNKEL (reference sequence). Trimming took 4 bases from V and 2 from J, leaving 15 bases between them. CDR3 coding DNA: TGTGCCAGCAGCCCCGGATTATGGAGCGCCTACGAGCAGTACTTC. As protein: CASSPGLWSAYEQYF.

This clone has just one count. For the CDR3, the DNA is TGTGCCAGCAGTCCGACTCTGGGAGGTTGGGGTGGTGAGACCCAGTACTTC. As protein: CASSPTLGGWGGETQYF. V and J are TRBV6-6 and TRBJ2-5, with D maybe TRBD2 (6 bases). V shed 5 bases and J shed 5 bases, with 24 bases lying between them. The germline V gene has CDR1 MNHNY and CDR2 SVGAGI (reference sequence). The CDR3 extends over 17 amino acids.

V gene TRBV19 combines with J gene TRBJ2-7, with D uncertain. Looked up from germline, CDR1 is LNHDA and CDR2 is SQIVND (reference sequence). The CDR3 covers 12 residues. V lost 3 bases and J 5 bases, leaving 8 bases between the germline ends. The CDR3 DNA reads as TGTGCCAGTAGTATCAGTACGAACGAGCAGTACTTC. Translation gives CASSISTNEQYF.

Only one count was recorded for this clone. In the same sample, other DNA sequences code for this CDR3. The chain links TRBV28 to TRBJ1-2; D gene uncertain. The CDR3 is 15 amino acids. Germline CDR1 reads MDHEN; CDR2 reads SYDVKM. V was shortened by 6 bases and J by 0 bases, with 14 bases between the two germline ends. The CDR3 bases are TGTGCCAGCAGACGACGAGACTCGACTAACTATGGCTACACCTTC. Amino acid sequence: CASRRRDSTNYGYTF.

This sequence joins TRBV7-3 and TRBJ2-1; 8 bases match TRBD2. Looked up from germline, CDR1 is SGHTA and CDR2 is FQGTGA. The CDR3 sequence is 15 residues long. Unmatched junction bases numbered 3, after V lost 5 bases and J lost 0 bases. The CDR3 coding sequence is TGTGCCAGCAGCCCGGGGGGGAGCTCCTACAATGAGCAGTTCTTC. It yields the protein CASSPGGSSYNEQFF.

The rearrangement joins TRBV7-9 to TRBJ1-3, with TRBD1 identical over 7 bases. Germline-derived CDR1 and CDR2 are SEHNR and FQNEAQ (reference sequence). The CDR3 sequence is 15 residues long. V shed 5 bases, J shed 4 bases, and the junction held 8 bases outside the gene matches. The DNA of the CDR3 is TGTGCCAGCAGCCGACCCCCGGGACAGGGAAACACCATATATTTT. This translates into CASSRPPGQGNTIYF. Together with reference TRBV7-9 and TRBJ1-3, the CDR3 gives the full variable domain: DTGVSQNPRHKITKRGQNVTFRCDPISEHNRLYWYRQTLGQGPEFLTYFQNEAQLEKSRLLSDRFSAERPKGSFSTLEIQRTEQGDSAMYLCASSRPPGQGNTIYFGEGSWLTVV.

The chain is built from TRBV5-1 and TRBJ1-5, with D possibly TRBD1 on 5 matching bases. The CDR3 spans 15 residues. The germline V gene has CDR1 SGHRS and CDR2 YFSETQ. V was pared by 3 bases and J by 8 bases, with 18 bases between. CDR3 DNA sequence: TGCGCCAGCAGCTCGTCCGGGGCGCGGGGAGAGCCCCAGCATTTT. It is translated as CASSSSGARGEPQHF. Full variable domain (outside the CDR3, taken from reference TRBV5-1 and TRBJ1-5): KAGVTQTPRYLIKTRGQQVTLSCSPISGHRSVSWYQQTPGQGLQFLFEYFSETQRNKGNFPGRFSGRQFSNSRSEMNVSTLELGDSALYLCASSSSGARGEPQHFGDGTRLSIL.

The V call is TRBV5-4, the J call TRBJ1-6, with 8 positions matching TRBD1. The CDR3 sequence is 16 residues long. Germline V gives CDR1 SGHNT, CDR2 YYREEE (reference sequence). J lost 5 bases, V lost 0 bases, and 4 bases had no gene match. The CDR3 loop is CASSLGTGRNNSPLHF. CDR3 DNA sequence: TGTGCCAGCAGCTTGGGGACAGGGCGGAATAATTCACCCCTCCACTTT. Using reference TRBV5-4 and TRBJ1-6 for the parts outside the CDR3, the full variable domain is ETGVTQSPTHLIKTRGQQVTLRCSSQSGHNTVSWYQQALGQGPQFIFQYYREEENGRGNFPPRFSGLQFPNYSSELNVNALELDDSALYLCASSLGTGRNNSPLHFGNGTRLTVT.

The chain uses TRBV7-9 and TRBJ2-5; TRBD1 agrees at 7 bases. J lost 4 bases, V lost 5 bases, and 7 bases had no gene match. The CDR3 contains 14 residues. Germline CDR1 reads SEHNR; CDR2 reads FQNEAQ (reference sequence). This chain's CDR3 is CASSKRQGRETQYF. The CDR3 DNA follows: TGTGCCAGCAGCAAAAGACAGGGACGAGAGACCCAGTACTTC.

Details on this clone: Other DNA sequences in this specimen translate into the identical CDR3. The rearrangement links TRBV3-1 (or the pseudogene TRBV3-2) to TRBJ1-1; unclear D gene. Germline V lookup: CDR1 LGHDT, CDR2 YNNKEL (reference sequence). V lost 0 bases and J 6 bases, leaving 8 bases between the germline ends. This CDR3 has 13 residues. The CDR3 region is CASSQDLRAEAFF. The CDR3, as DNA: TGTGCCAGCAGCCAAGATTTGAGGGCTGAAGCTTTCTTT.

V usage is TRBV6-1 and J usage is TRBJ1-5; D uncertain. V was pared by 2 bases and J by 4 bases, with 6 bases between. The CDR3 extends over 13 amino acids. From germline, CDR1 is MNHNS and CDR2 SASEGT. In DNA, the CDR3 is TGTGCCAGCAGTGAATGGCGGAATCAGCCCCAGCATTTT. Translating gives CASSEWRNQPQHF.

The gene calls are TRBV5-1 and TRBJ1-5, with a possible D match to TRBD1 (6 bases). The CDR3 length is 13 residues. Germline assignment: CDR1 SGHRS and CDR2 YFSETQ. Trimming stripped 7 bases from V and 4 bases from J, with 12 bases between. Here the CDR3 DNA reads TGCGCCAGCTCTAGGGGGTTGAATCAGCCCCAGCATTTT. Amino acids: CASSRGLNQPQHF.

CDR3 coding DNA: TGCAGCGTTCTCTTGGACGGGGTTGGTGGCTACACCTTC. Protein: CSVLLDGVGGYTF. V is TRBV29-1 and J is TRBJ1-2; no reliable D call. The V end lost 5 bases, the J end lost 7 bases, and 17 bases lay between the germline ends. The CDR3 totals 13 residues. Germline V gene lookup returns CDR1 SQVTM and CDR2 ANQGSEA.